A selection of T cell receptor beta chains follows, all from one sample in a study of blood T cell repertoires in COVID-19. The table came from immunoSEQ multiplex PCR; TCRdb's copy has only in-frame clones and leaves some out. Of under 150,000 clones listed, 80% are singletons. The specimen was peripheral blood. The source is a man aged 60 to 69 with active or convalescent COVID-19. The CDR3 runs from the conserved cysteine through the conserved F or W. Each record gives: D gene, V gene, J gene, clone size, CDR3 DNA, CDR3 protein. The D gene is left open where the match is weak. Clone size is stated in some rows and not others, as once, few, many or a class when expanded.

>TRBD2|TRBV5-1|TRBJ2-3|NA
TGCGCCAGCAAGGGGAGGGAGGGCCTGGATACGCAGTATTTT
CASKGREGLDTQYF
>TRBD2|TRBV2|TRBJ2-2|once
TGTGCCAGCAGAAGACTAGCCGGAACCGGGGAGCTGTTTTTT
CASRRLAGTGELFF
>TRBD2|TRBV4-2|TRBJ2-1|NA
TGTGCCAGCAGCCAGGTATCCGGGACTAGCTACAATGAGCAGTTCTTC
CASSQVSGTSYNEQFF
>NA|TRBV18|TRBJ2-5|NA
TGTGCCAGCTCACCTGGGCTCCAAGAGACCCAGTACTTC
CASSPGLQETQYF
>NA|TRBV4-2|TRBJ2-3|NA
TGTGCCAGCAGCCAAGTTGGAGGCACAGATACGCAGTATTTT
CASSQVGGTDTQYF
>TRBD1|TRBV28|TRBJ1-6|few
TGTGCCAGCAGTTTAACTGCGTACAGGGGAATCGGTTCACCCCTCCACTTT
CASSLTAYRGIGSPLHF
>NA|TRBV24-1|TRBJ2-1|NA
TGTGCCACCAGTCCAGGGCGAAGCTCCTACAATGAGCAGTTCTTC
CATSPGRSSYNEQFF
>TRBD1|TRBV5-1|TRBJ2-7|NA
TGCGCCAGCAGCACTCGACAGGGGCCCTCACAGCAGTACTTC
CASSTRQGPSQQYF
>TRBD1|TRBV19|TRBJ2-5|NA
TGTGCCAGTAGTAACGGACAGGGGTTGAAGACCCAGTACTTC
CASSNGQGLKTQYF
>NA|TRBV6-6|TRBJ2-5|NA
TGTGCCAGCACTGCGGGTTCAGAGACCCAGTACTTC
CASTAGSETQYF
>TRBD2|TRBV5-4|TRBJ2-1|NA
TGTGCCAGCAGCTCCGGGACTAGCGGGAGATATGAGCAGTTCTTC
CASSSGTSGRYEQFF
>TRBD1|TRBV5-1|TRBJ1-2|NA
TGCGCCAGCAGCCCGGGACAGGGGATAGGTGGCTACACCTTC
CASSPGQGIGGYTF
>TRBD2|TRBV5-6|TRBJ2-1|NA
TGTGCCAGCAGCTTTAGACTAGCGGGATACAATGAGCAGTTCTTC
CASSFRLAGYNEQFF
>TRBD1|TRBV9|TRBJ2-7|NA
TGTGCCAGCAGCGTAGCTTCAACAGGGGGCTGGGACGAGCAGTACTTC
CASSVASTGGWDEQYF
>NA|TRBV27|TRBJ2-7|few
TGTGCCAGCAGTTCCTTCCTTGACGGTACTAGCTACGAGCAGTACTTC
CASSSFLDGTSYEQYF
>NA|TRBV24-1|TRBJ1-2|NA
TGTGCCACCAGTGATTTTAGACACGGCGGCTACACCTTC
CATSDFRHGGYTF
>NA|TRBV27|TRBJ1-2|NA
TGTGCCAGCAGTTTATCGGGAGATGCTAACTATGGCTACACCTTC
CASSLSGDANYGYTF
>TRBD1|TRBV30|TRBJ1-1|NA
TGTGCCTGGGTGGGACAGCCTCAAAGGAACACTGAAGCTTTCTTT
CAWVGQPQRNTEAFF
>TRBD1|TRBV7-2|TRBJ1-3|once
TGTGCCAGCAGCTCCAGGGGGCCGTCTGGAAACACCATATATTTT
CASSSRGPSGNTIYF
>NA|TRBV18|TRBJ2-7|NA
TGTGCCAGCTCACAGGGGGAGGGCCTGTACGAGCAGTACTTC
CASSQGEGLYEQYF
>NA|TRBV7-9|TRBJ2-7|NA
TGTGCCAGCACCAACTGGGACACCTCCCTTTACGAGCAGTACTTC
CASTNWDTSLYEQYF
>NA|TRBV19|TRBJ2-6|NA
TGTGCCAGTAGTATCGGGTGGGCTGGGGCCAACGTCCTGACTTTC
CASSIGWAGANVLTF
>TRBD1|TRBV18|TRBJ2-3|many
TGTGCCAGCTCACCACCGTGGGGACAGGCAGATACGCAGTATTTT
CASSPPWGQADTQYF
>NA|TRBV28|TRBJ1-5|NA
TGTGCCAGCAGGTCCTTGGTAGGAGTGCATAGCAATCAGCCCCAGCATTTT
CASRSLVGVHSNQPQHF
>NA|TRBV6-5|TRBJ1-4|NA
TGTGCACTCGAGCGGGGTAGGAATGAAAAACTGTTTTTT
CALERGRNEKLFF
>TRBD2|TRBV10-3|TRBJ2-2|NA
TGTGCCATCAGCCCTACCGCCGGGACTATCTTCGACACCGGGGAGCTGTTTTTT
CAISPTAGTIFDTGELFF
>NA|TRBV4-3|TRBJ2-5|NA
TGCGCCAGCAGCCAAGATCAGGGACACGGAGAGACCCAGTACTTC
CASSQDQGHGETQYF
>NA|TRBV19|TRBJ1-5|NA
TGTGCCAGTAGTATCCCGGGGGTTAGCAATCAGCCCCAGCATTTT
CASSIPGVSNQPQHF